These T cell receptor beta chains were read from a single sample in a study of CD8+CD57+ T cells in acquired aplastic anemia. TCRdb itself ran the reads through MiXCR, one entry per CDR3 protein. The sample holds some 200,000 distinct CDR3 sequences, roughly two thirds seen once. The sequenced sample consisted of sorted CD4+, CD8+, or CD8+CD57+ T cells (not recorded which) from PBMCs. Source of these receptors: a human donor with aplastic anemia. Each CDR3 is given without its conserved first and last residue.

v_call: TRBV13; cdr3_aa: ASRLAGGLNEQY
v_call: TRBV7-9; cdr3_aa: ASSPTGSPYEQY
v_call: TRBV10-3; cdr3_aa: AISGTGTVYTEAF
v_call: TRBV15; cdr3_aa: ATSGLTGGAGQPQH
v_call: TRBV4-1; cdr3_aa: ASSQGGAGSGYT
v_call: TRBV20-1; cdr3_aa: SARIGLAGNSGANVLT
v_call: TRBV2; cdr3_aa: ASRATGWEGEAF
v_call: TRBV20-1; cdr3_aa: SARDFTDSTDTQC
v_call: TRBV6-2/TRBV6-3; cdr3_aa: ASSPGDGELF
v_call: TRBV7-9; cdr3_aa: ASSLDFGSFSYNEQF
v_call: TRBV5-4; cdr3_aa: ASSPQGGTDTQY
v_call: TRBV15; cdr3_aa: ATRTSGSNAQF
v_call: TRBV10-3; cdr3_aa: AISEQERGTEAF
v_call: TRBV10-1; cdr3_aa: ASSEVRISGVDTDTQY
v_call: TRBV7-2; cdr3_aa: ASSLEPGYQETQY
v_call: TRBV20-1; cdr3_aa: SARYVGGGSTGELF
v_call: TRBV6-1; cdr3_aa: ASRETGNEQF
v_call: TRBV7-9; cdr3_aa: ASSLAKGDGYT
v_call: TRBV20-1; cdr3_aa: SARGDGGRAGSTDTQY
v_call: TRBV6-6; cdr3_aa: ASSSAGGARNSPLH
v_call: TRBV2; cdr3_aa: ASKGISGNTIY
v_call: TRBV20-1; cdr3_aa: SARDFGGAGRAYEQY
v_call: TRBV29-1; cdr3_aa: SVWGGAGTSYGYT
v_call: TRBV20-1; cdr3_aa: SARVTGEQPQH
v_call: TRBV14; cdr3_aa: ASSQDLRETQY
v_call: TRBV20-1; cdr3_aa: SALVAVRGEQY
v_call: TRBV7-8; cdr3_aa: ASSLVQSRGYT
v_call: TRBV11-2; cdr3_aa: ASSLGSRNWAYNEQF
v_call: TRBV7-3; cdr3_aa: ASSLVAGDSTGELF
v_call: TRBV2; cdr3_aa: ASARGLNTEAF
v_call: TRBV3-1; cdr3_aa: ASSHQGVSEEKLF
v_call: TRBV7-2; cdr3_aa: ASAYFRSEQY
v_call: TRBV12-3/TRBV12-4; cdr3_aa: ASSSDTSRYEQY